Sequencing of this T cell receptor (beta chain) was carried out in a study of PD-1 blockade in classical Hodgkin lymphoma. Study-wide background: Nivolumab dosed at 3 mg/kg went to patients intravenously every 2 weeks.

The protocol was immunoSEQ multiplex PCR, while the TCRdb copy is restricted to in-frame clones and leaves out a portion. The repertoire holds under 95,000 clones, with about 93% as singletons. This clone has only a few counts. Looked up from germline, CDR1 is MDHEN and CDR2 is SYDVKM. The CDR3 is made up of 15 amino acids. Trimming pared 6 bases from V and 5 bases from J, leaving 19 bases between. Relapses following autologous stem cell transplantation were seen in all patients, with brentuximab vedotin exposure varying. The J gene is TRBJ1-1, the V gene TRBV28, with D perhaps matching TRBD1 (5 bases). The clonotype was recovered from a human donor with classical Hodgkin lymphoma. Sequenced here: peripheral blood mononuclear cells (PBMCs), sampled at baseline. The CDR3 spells CASSPPRGGLTEAFF. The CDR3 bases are TGTGCCAGCAGCCCACCCCGTGGGGGGTTAACTGAAGCTTTCTTT.